This TCR beta chain was profiled in a study of identical twins. TCRdb ran MiXCR on the 5' RACE reads and lists one entry per CDR3 protein. Of about 480,000 distinct CDR3 sequences listed, approximately 15% were seen once; the top ten hold approximately 0.52%. In its sample, this clonotype was seen a few times. The CDR3 has 12 residues. Germline assignment: CDR1 ENHRY and CDR2 SYGVKD. V was shortened by 10 bases and J by 5 bases, with 14 bases between the two germline ends. These data also featured in a second study, about yellow fever vaccine responses in identical twins.

The V call is TRBV10-3, the J call TRBJ2-5; perhaps TRBD1 as D (6 bases). The receptor was isolated from a woman aged 18-29 years in good health. The sequenced sample was CD4+ T cells sorted from blood. The CDR3 spells CATRGLGETQYF. As DNA, the CDR3 is TGTGCCACCAGGGGATTGGGGGAGACCCAGTACTTC.